Included here is one T cell receptor (beta chain) sequence, with context. No antigen is known for it. Assay: immunoSEQ multiplex PCR; the TCRdb copy retains only in-frame clones and omits some. The sample shows about 86,000 clones, around 94% of them seen only once. The data were obtained in a study of cytomegalovirus exposure and HLA in healthy donors. CDR3 length equals 16 residues. The ends were cut back, 3 bases at V and 0 bases at J, with 12 bases in the middle. Germline CDR1 MRHNA, CDR2 SNTAGT. Regarding the study as a whole: In the roughly 130 validation repertoires, a later analysis found that first-cohort TCR clusters tended to co-occur. The majority of TCR sequences were rare, yet some public TCRs appeared in many donors.

Material for sequencing was PBMCs. The chain employs TRBV6-4 and TRBJ2-1, with D perhaps matching TRBD2 (7 bases). The sequence came from a man between 18 and 29 years old in good health and CMV-seronegative. CDR3 residues: CASSDSGGRSYNEQFF. The CDR3 bases are TGTGCCAGCAGTGATTCGGGGGGCCGCTCCTACAATGAGCAGTTCTTC.